These 8 T cell receptor beta chains were all obtained from the same sample, sequenced in a study of cytomegalovirus exposure and HLA in healthy donors. 60 Vbeta and 13 Jbeta primers were used in PCR. Repertoires were generated with immunoSEQ multiplex PCR, while TCRdb's copy carries only in-frame clones and drops some. The repertoire holds approximately 150,000 clones, about 77% seen once, with around 1.5% in the top ten. The source material was PBMCs. The receptors originated from a female donor in good health and CMV-seronegative.

The chain is built from TRBV28 and TRBJ1-4; 8 nucleotides agree with TRBD1. Germline CDR1 and CDR2: MDHEN and SYDVKM. V shed 4 bases and J 7 bases; nucleotides not matched to a gene: 5. The CDR3 is 14 residues long. The CDR3 bases are TGTGCCAGCAGTTCACAGGACAGGGCTGAAAAACTGTTTTTT. Translation: CASSSQDRAEKLFF.

The rearrangement links TRBV6-5 to TRBJ1-3; D uncertain. Germline values: CDR1 MNHEY, CDR2 SVGAGI. V was clipped by 2 bases and J by 0 bases, with 8 bases between them. There are 15 residues in the CDR3. The CDR3 sequence: CASSYVGVSGNTIYF. The CDR3 DNA follows: TGTGCCAGCAGTTACGTCGGGGTCTCTGGAAACACCATATATTTT.

This clone has a handful of counts. The chain links TRBV21-1 to TRBJ1-1; TRBD1, the table's D call, lacks a check against the DNA. TRBV21-1 is tagged as a pseudogene. The CDR3 contains 13 residues. The CDR3 DNA reads as TGTGCCAGCAGCAAGACAGGAGGTAGTGAAGCTTTCTTT. Translation gives CASSKTGGSEAFF.

J is TRBJ2-1 and V is TRBV11-3; 8 nucleotides agree with TRBD2. The V and J ends lost 2 bases and 8 bases, in that order; junction bases with no gene match: 17. The germline V gene has CDR1 SGHNT and CDR2 YENEEA. The CDR3 is made up of 18 amino acids. This CDR3 reads CASSLTNSGIRVVDEQFF. CDR3 nucleotides: TGTGCCAGCAGCTTAACGAATAGCGGGATCCGTGTGGTCGATGAGCAGTTCTTC. Supplemented by reference TRBV11-3 and TRBJ2-1, the full variable domain reads EAGVVQSPRYKIIEKKQPVAFWCNPISGHNTLYWYLQNLGQGPELLIRYENEEAVDDSQLPKDRFSAERLKGVDSTLKIQPAELGDSAVYLCASSLTNSGIRVVDEQFFGPGTRLTVL.

This chain joins TRBV5-5 and TRBJ2-7; no clear D gene. Germline V gene lookup returns CDR1 SGHKS and CDR2 YYEKEE (reference sequence). CDR3 length equals 13 residues. Deletions cut 2 bases from V and 1 base from J, with 7 bases between. CDR3 in DNA: TGTGCCAGCAGCTTTCCGGAGTCCTACGAGCAGTACTTC. Its translation: CASSFPESYEQYF.

J is TRBJ2-3 and V is TRBV5-1; 8 bases map to TRBD1. Germline V gene lookup returns CDR1 SGHRS and CDR2 YFSETQ. J lost 1 base, V lost 2 bases, and 6 bases had no gene match. The CDR3 runs 16 residues. The CDR3 sequence is CASSLGQGGGTDTQYF. DNA for the CDR3: TGCGCCAGCAGCTTAGGACAGGGAGGCGGCACAGATACGCAGTATTTT.

The chain is built from TRBV29-1 and TRBJ2-7; 11 positions match TRBD2. V gave up 4 bases and J gave up 3 bases; unmatched junction bases: 5. Per germline, CDR1 SQVTM and CDR2 ANQGSEA. The CDR3 has 14 residues. The CDR3: CSVATTSGSYEQYF. The CDR3 DNA follows: TGCAGCGTTGCGACCACTAGCGGGAGCTACGAGCAGTACTTC.

The genes are TRBV4-1 and TRBJ2-7, with 11 nucleotides matching TRBD1. Losses at the gene ends were 2 bases for V and 4 bases for J; bases not matched to a gene: 4. This CDR3 has 15 amino acids. Germline V gene data show CDR1 as MGHRA and CDR2 as YSYEKL. The DNA for the CDR3 is TGCGCCAGCAGCCAACCGGGACAGGGGGTTTACGAGCAGTACTTC. This codes for CASSQPGQGVYEQYF.